Listed here are 12 T cell receptor beta chains from one sample, sequenced in a study of STAT5B mutations in CD4+ large granular lymphocyte leukemia. Libraries were prepared by immunoSEQ multiplex PCR; TCRdb keeps only in-frame clonotypes and omits some of them. The sample has about 33,000 clones, approximately 80% seen once; the top ten hold under 4.5%. The sample consisted of CD4+ T cells from blood buffy coats. The receptors come from a human donor in good health.

This chain joins TRBV28 and TRBJ1-4; 12 bases fit TRBD1. The CDR3 length is 15 residues. CDR1 is MDHEN, CDR2 SYDVKM, per germline. Trimming cost V 3 bases and J 7 bases; bases outside gene matches: 3. The CDR3 DNA follows: TGTGCCAGCAGTTTCGGGACAGGGGGCGTTGAAAAACTGTTTTTT. It codes for CASSFGTGGVEKLFF.

The count of this clone is one. The rearrangement uses TRBV4-2 and TRBJ1-6, with D maybe TRBD1 (6 bases). CDR3 length: 15 residues. From germline, CDR1 is LGHNA and CDR2 YNFKEQ. Trimming removed 0 bases at V and 13 bases at J, with 16 bases between. The CDR3 sequence is CASSQDGLRGTPLHF. The CDR3 nucleotides read TGTGCCAGCAGCCAAGATGGGCTGAGGGGGACTCCCCTCCACTTT.

CDR3 DNA sequence: TGTGCCAGCAGCCCCCGGGCACTAAACACCGGGGAGCTGTTTTTT. Translating gives CASSPRALNTGELFF. V and J are TRBV14 and TRBJ2-2; D gene ambiguous. The germline V gene has CDR1 SGHDN and CDR2 FVKESK. The CDR3 consists of 15 residues. V gave up 4 bases and J gave up 2 bases, with 11 bases separating them.

The rearrangement links TRBV5-1 to TRBJ1-1; 11 nucleotides line up with TRBD1. This CDR3 contains 14 residues. The V gene end was trimmed by 6 bases and the J gene end by 7 bases; junction bases not matched to a gene: 8. CDR1 and CDR2 (germline): SGHRS, YFSETQ. Here the CDR3 reads CASTRGTGGLEAFF. CDR3 coding DNA: TGCGCCAGCACCAGGGGGACAGGGGGACTTGAAGCTTTCTTT.

The CDR3 nucleotides read TGTGCCAGTAGCCCTGGGGGTCAAGAGACCCAGTACTTC. Amino acid sequence: CASSPGGQETQYF. The gene calls are TRBV19 and TRBJ2-5; D may correspond to TRBD1 or TRBD2 (5 bases each). This CDR3 comprises 13 residues. The V end was cut by 6 bases, the J end by 2 bases, with 10 bases between. CDR1 is LNHDA, CDR2 SQIVND, per germline (reference sequence).

The chain carries TRBV13 and TRBJ1-2; 7 bases align to TRBD1. V trimming: 5 bases; J trimming: 0 bases; junction bases outside the gene matches: 9. The germline CDR1 and CDR2 sequences are PRHDT and FYEKMQ (reference sequence). The CDR3 extends over 16 amino acids. CDR3 in amino acids: CASSKGQVEANYGYTF. The CDR3 bases are TGTGCCAGCAGCAAAGGACAGGTCGAAGCTAACTATGGCTACACCTTC.

The rearrangement links TRBV13 to TRBJ2-1; D may be TRBD1 (6 bases). Germline assignment: CDR1 PRHDT and CDR2 FYEKMQ (reference sequence). V lost 1 base and J lost 9, with 13 bases in between. The CDR3 extends over 14 amino acids. CDR3 residues: CASSLVPGVAEQFF. DNA of the CDR3: TGTGCCAGCAGCTTAGTTCCAGGGGTGGCTGAGCAGTTCTTC.

This clone was detected a few times. The CDR3: CASSAGVSNYGYTF. As DNA, the CDR3 is TGTGCCAGCAGTGCAGGGGTGTCTAACTATGGCTACACCTTC. The rearrangement links TRBV2 to TRBJ1-2; tentatively, D is TRBD1 (6 bases). V gave up 4 bases and J gave up 0 bases, with 9 bases separating them. The CDR3 length is 14 residues. The germline V gene encodes CDR1 SNHLY and CDR2 FYNNEI.

The V gene is TRBV4-1, the J gene TRBJ1-1; 9 nucleotides align to TRBD1. CDR1 is MGHRA and CDR2 is YSYEKL in the germline V gene. J gave up 3 bases and V 3 bases, and 5 bases lay outside the gene matches. CDR3 size: 15 residues. CDR3 loop: CASSQGQGRYTEAFF. CDR3 DNA: TGCGCCAGCAGCCAGGGACAGGGTAGATACACTGAAGCTTTCTTT.

The chain combines TRBV5-4 with TRBJ2-1; D might be TRBD1 (5 bases). The length of the CDR3 is 15 residues. V dropped 0 bases and J dropped 10 bases, with 17 bases sitting between them. Germline V gene data show CDR1 as SGHNT and CDR2 as YYREEE (reference sequence). CDR3 DNA: TGTGCCAGCAGCTTGGGGCAGGCGACGAAGGGGGAGCAGTTCTTC. Protein sequence: CASSLGQATKGEQFF.

The J gene is TRBJ1-2, the V gene TRBV6-5; no clear D. Germline assignment: CDR1 MNHEY and CDR2 SVGAGI. This CDR3 has 13 amino acids. V was cut by 4 bases and J by 4 bases, with 10 bases left in between. The CDR3: CASSSGHFYGYTF. The CDR3 nucleotides are TGTGCCAGCAGTTCCGGCCACTTCTATGGCTACACCTTC.

This chain links TRBV10-2 with TRBJ1-1; 7 nucleotides align to TRBD1. Germline lookup yields CDR1 WSHSY and CDR2 SAAADI. The CDR3 spans 11 residues. The junction had 2 bases not matched to a gene; V was cut back by 5 bases and J by 8 bases. DNA for the CDR3: TGCGCCAGCAGTAGACAGGGCGAAGCTTTCTTT. Protein product: CASSRQGEAFF.